The present entry profiles one TCR beta chain with its context. At least ten counts were recorded for this clonotype. The specificity of this receptor is unknown. Base quality data are lacking; no much larger clone is found one base away. This sample was included in a study of identical twins (dated by TCRdb to 2016 to 2017). Concerning the study at large: To test whether fetal clonotypes persist, this study deep-sequenced TCR alpha and beta repertoires from monozygotic twins, from unrelated adults of various ages, and from cord blood. Replicate twin experiments were performed at different times using different library preparation protocols to rule out contamination. Study-level results and caveats: Compared with coincidental sharing between unrelated individuals, out-of-frame TCR alpha sequences shared between twins had an excess of sequences with low generation probability. Because the same donors could not be followed over many years, conclusions were based on cross-sectional statistical analysis. Zero-insertion analyses could be partly confounded by invariant T cells such as MAIT and iNKT, though diverse VJ usage argued against such confounding for most clonotypes. Out-of-frame TCR alpha sharing in monozygotic twins was systematically underestimated by recombination models, whereas sharing between unrelated individuals was in agreement with the recombination models. In beta out-of-frame sequences, excess twin sharing was weaker, because having fewer shared sequences lowered the signal-to-noise ratio. Abundant cord blood beta clonotypes carried fewer insertions; young adult naive repertoires showed a weaker similar trend, while memory repertoires showed none.

Library construction relied on 5' RACE. Sequenced on an Illumina HiSeq 2000. Template switching introduced a universal primer binding site; the final cDNA contained a unique molecular identifier, enabling accurate counting of TCR cDNA molecules. Specific primers in the conserved constant-segment region were used to synthesize first-strand cDNA for TCR alpha and beta chains. Each cDNA library was double barcoded, with a SMART-Mk sample barcode plus Illumina barcodes, to control for contamination. TruSeq adapter sequences, together with Illumina sample barcodes, were added in two successive PCR steps. The Illumina HiSeq platform was used with custom primers to sequence TCR alpha and beta cDNA libraries. The study's own analysis went as follows. Unique molecular identifiers were extracted from raw reads with MiGEC, and CDR3 positions were determined with MiXCR. For each individual, recombination models were inferred using an EM algorithm with the repgenHMM and IGoR tools. The analysis of shared clonotypes was done with the tcR package in R, with sharing normalized by the product of cloneset sizes. Out-of-frame nonproductive sequences were analyzed to study raw recombination free of thymic and clonal selection effects. Using fastp at Q25 and MiXCR, TCRdb reprocessed the public reads and kept productive beta chains. Every CDR3 protein is listed once, alongside the most common genes and DNA of its rows. What appears here as the V and J calls and clone size reflects TCRdb's work, not the paper's. Here the sample has more than 650,000 distinct CDR3 sequences; roughly 6.2% occur a single time. The top ten hold roughly 1.8% of the sample.

All donors were healthy Caucasians. The researchers also sequenced three unrelated adults who were not twins: a male aged 18 to 30, a male aged 50 to 60, and a female aged 50 to 60. Miltenyi CD45RO+ enrichment and human naive T-cell isolation kits were used to isolate memory (CD45RO+) and naive T cells from PBMC. The germline V gene sets CDR1 to LGHNA and CDR2 to YSLEER. Trimming takes 0 bases off V and 3 bases off J; junction bases not matched to a gene: 1. The CDR3 measures 15 amino acids from cysteine to phenylalanine. Just CDR3 DNA is preserved here, 45 bases in frame from base 1. The rearrangement combines TRBV4-3 with TRBJ2-3; 9 bases in between match TRBD1. The source material was naive T cells sorted from blood. The cell subset or site label of this sample denotes: cells isolated with a human naive T-cell isolation kit. The clonotype was recovered from a man aged 18 to 30 in good health. Here is the DNA: TGCGCCAGCAGCCAAGAAGGACAGGGGACAGATACGCAGTATTTT. This translates into CASSQEGQGTDTQYF.